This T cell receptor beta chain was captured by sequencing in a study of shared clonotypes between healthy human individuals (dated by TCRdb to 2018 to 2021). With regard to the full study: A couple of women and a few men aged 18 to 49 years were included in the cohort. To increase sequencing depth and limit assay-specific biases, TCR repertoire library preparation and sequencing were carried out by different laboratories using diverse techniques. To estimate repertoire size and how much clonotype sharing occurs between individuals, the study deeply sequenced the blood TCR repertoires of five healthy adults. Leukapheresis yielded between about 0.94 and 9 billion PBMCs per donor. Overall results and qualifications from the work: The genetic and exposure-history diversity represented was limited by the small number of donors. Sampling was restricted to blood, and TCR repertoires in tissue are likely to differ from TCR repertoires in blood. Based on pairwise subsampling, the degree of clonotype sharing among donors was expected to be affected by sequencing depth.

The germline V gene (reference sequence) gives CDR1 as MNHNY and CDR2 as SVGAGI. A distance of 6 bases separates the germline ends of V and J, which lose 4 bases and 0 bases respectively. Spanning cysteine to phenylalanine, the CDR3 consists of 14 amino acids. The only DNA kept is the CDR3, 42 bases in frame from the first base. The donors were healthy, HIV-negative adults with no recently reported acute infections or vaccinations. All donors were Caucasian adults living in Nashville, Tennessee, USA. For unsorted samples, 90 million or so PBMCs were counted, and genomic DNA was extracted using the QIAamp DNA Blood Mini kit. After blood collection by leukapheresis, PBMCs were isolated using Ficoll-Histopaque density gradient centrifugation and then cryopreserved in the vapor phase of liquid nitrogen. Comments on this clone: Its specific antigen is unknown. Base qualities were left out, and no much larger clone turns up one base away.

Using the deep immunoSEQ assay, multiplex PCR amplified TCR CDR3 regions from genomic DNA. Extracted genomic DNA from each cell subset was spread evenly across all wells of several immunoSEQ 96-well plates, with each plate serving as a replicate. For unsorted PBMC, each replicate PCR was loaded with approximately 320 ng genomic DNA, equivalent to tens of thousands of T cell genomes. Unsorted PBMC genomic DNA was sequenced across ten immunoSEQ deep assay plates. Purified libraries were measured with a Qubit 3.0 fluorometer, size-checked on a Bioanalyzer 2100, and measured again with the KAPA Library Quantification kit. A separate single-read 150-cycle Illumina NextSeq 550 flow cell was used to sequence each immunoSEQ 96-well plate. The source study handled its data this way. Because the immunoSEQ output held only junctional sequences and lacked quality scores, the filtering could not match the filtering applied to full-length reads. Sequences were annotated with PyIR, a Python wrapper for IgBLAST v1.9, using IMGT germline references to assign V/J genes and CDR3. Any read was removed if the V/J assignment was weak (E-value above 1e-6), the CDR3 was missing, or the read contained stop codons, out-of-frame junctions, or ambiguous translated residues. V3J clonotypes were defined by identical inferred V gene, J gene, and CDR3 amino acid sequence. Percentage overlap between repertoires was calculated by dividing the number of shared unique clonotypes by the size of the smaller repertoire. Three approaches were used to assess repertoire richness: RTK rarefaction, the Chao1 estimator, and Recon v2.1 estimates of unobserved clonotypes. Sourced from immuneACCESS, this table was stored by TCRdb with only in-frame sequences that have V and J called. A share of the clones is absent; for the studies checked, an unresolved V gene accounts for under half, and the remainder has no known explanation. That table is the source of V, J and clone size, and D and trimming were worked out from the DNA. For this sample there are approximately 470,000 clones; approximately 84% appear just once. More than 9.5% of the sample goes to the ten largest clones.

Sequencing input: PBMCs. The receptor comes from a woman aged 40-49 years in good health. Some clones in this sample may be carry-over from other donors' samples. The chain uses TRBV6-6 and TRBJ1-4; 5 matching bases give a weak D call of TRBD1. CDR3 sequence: CASSSGATNEKLFF. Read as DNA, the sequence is TGTGCCAGCAGTTCGGGGGCAACTAATGAAAAACTGTTTTTT.